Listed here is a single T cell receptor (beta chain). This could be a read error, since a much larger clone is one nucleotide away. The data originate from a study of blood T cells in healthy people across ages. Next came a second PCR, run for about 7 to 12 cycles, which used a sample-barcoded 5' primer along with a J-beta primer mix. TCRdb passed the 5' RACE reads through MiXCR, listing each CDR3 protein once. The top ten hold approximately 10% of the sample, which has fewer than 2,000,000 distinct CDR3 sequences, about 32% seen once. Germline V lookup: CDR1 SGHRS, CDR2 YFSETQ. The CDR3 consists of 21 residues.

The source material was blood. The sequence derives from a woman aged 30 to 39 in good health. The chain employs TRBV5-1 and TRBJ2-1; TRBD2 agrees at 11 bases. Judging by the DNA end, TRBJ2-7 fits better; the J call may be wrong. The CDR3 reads CASSLEPSGRLFPSSYNEQYF. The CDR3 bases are TGCGCCAGCAGCTTGGAACCTAGCGGGAGGTTATTCCCAAGCTCCTACAATGAGCAGTACTTC.